Detailed here is one T cell receptor (beta chain). Its antigen target is currently unknown. Base qualities are missing; no much larger clone stands one base away. The donors were roughly 40 Caucasian individuals from Russia, aged roughly 6 to 100 years, who were systemically healthy. Ten milliliters of peripheral blood were drawn from each donor into EDTA-treated Vacutainer tubes. Ficoll-Paque density-gradient centrifugation was used to isolate PBMCs, with at least 7 million per sample. Total RNA was extracted from PBMCs with Trizol reagent, with at least 5.5 micrograms obtained per sample. Naive CD45RAhigh/CD27high T cell percentages were measured by flow cytometry on a PBMC aliquot from every donor. The junction carries 18 bases between V and J, which are trimmed by 1 base and 2 bases respectively. CDR1 SGHTA and CDR2 FQGNSA were looked up in the germline V gene. The CDR3 runs 17 amino acids, cysteine and phenylalanine included. Only CDR3 DNA is held: 51 bases, read in frame from base 1.

The sample is drawn from a study of blood T cells in healthy people across ages (dated by TCRdb to the mid-2010s). Regarding the study in general: In model experiments, roughly one uniquely barcoded TCR beta cDNA molecule per two T cells was captured by template switching. Age-related changes in TCR beta repertoire diversity were measured in the study by deep sequencing normalized with unique cDNA molecular identifiers. The study analyzed two additional independent replicas of 1 million unique cDNA reads from the same blood draw for two donors, one aged 18 to 29 and one aged 80 or older. Donors were grouped into four age groups: young (average 16 years), middle-aged (under 40), aged (around 66) and long-lived (around 82). To avoid experimental bias, donors of different ages were distributed randomly across sequencing lanes. What the study reported, not specific to this receptor: Observed TCR beta diversity per million T cells fell roughly linearly with age, and a significant reduction was already apparent by age around 39. There was a strong correlation between observed TCR beta diversity and the percentage of naive T cells measured by flow cytometry. Conclusive comparison of naive and antigen-experienced compartments was prevented by the profiling of bulk unsorted PBMCs. Estimates of total diversity from one million sequenced T cells were regarded as lower bounds and underestimates. Compared with the aged group, the long-lived group had more naive CD4+ T cells, fewer expanded clones and increased TCR diversity, suggesting age selection. Because the CMV infection status of the donors was unknown, age-related changes in expanded clonotypes may potentially have been confounded.

The library came from 5' RACE. A second roughly 6 to 12 cycle PCR used a sample-barcoded 5' primer and a J-beta primer mix. Each TCR beta cDNA molecule received a unique molecular identifier from a template-switch 5' adaptor carrying 12 random nucleotides. Each sample yielded at least 2.5 million CDR3-containing paired-end reads. All of the RNA was converted into first-strand cDNA using the Mint cDNA synthesis kit, with a TRBC-specific oligonucleotide serving as the primer. After uracil-DNA glycosylase treatment, a first 18-cycle PCR used universal primers M1SS and BC2_uni_R on all cDNA. As for the original processing: Normalization of each sample was performed by random selection of 1 million high-quality reads, each carrying a distinct molecular identifier. Reads with shared molecular identifiers were discarded instead of being binned into consensus sequences. MiTCR, with a Q25 quality threshold and the strictest error-elimination algorithm, was used for CDR3 identification, clonotype clustering and error correction. A nonparametric unseen species model with Euler transformation was used to estimate a lower bound on total TCR beta diversity. In-frame beta chains were kept once TCRdb had trimmed the public reads at Q25 with fastp and called clones with MiXCR. Records with the same CDR3 protein are collapsed into one entry carrying the most frequent genes and DNA. The V and J calls and clone size are TCRdb's, not the authors'. This sample has around 2 million distinct CDR3 sequences in its table, and around 42% of those were observed once. The ten largest account for 23% of the sample.

This clonotype was sampled from a human donor in good health. The sequence is built from TRBV7-2 and TRBJ2-7; tentative D gene TRBD2, with 5 bases matching. Source material: blood. The nucleotides read TGTGCCAGCAGCTTAGTAGGACGGGGAGCGAAGGCCTACGAGCAGTACTTC. Protein translation: CASSLVGRGAKAYEQYF.